The 28 T cell receptor beta chains in this list originate from one sample, sequenced in a study of blood T cell repertoires in COVID-19. Data came from immunoSEQ multiplex PCR; TCRdb stores just in-frame clones and leaves some out. This repertoire shows about 240,000 clones, about nine tenths found once; its top ten account for roughly 0.8%. The sequenced sample was peripheral blood. These receptors all stem from a man aged 25-40 years with COVID-19, enrolled during active disease.

The CDR3 protein is CASSQAQGARGEKLFF. The DNA of the CDR3 is TGCGCCAGCAGCCAAGCCCAAGGGGCAAGGGGGGAAAAACTGTTTTTT. This chain connects TRBV4-1 to TRBJ1-4, with a tentative D call TRBD1 (6 bases). Deletions cut 1 base from V and 8 bases from J, with 17 bases between. This CDR3 comprises 16 residues. Germline loops: CDR1 MGHRA, CDR2 YSYEKL.

V is TRBV9 and J is TRBJ2-1; D not resolved. Trimming took off 6 bases at V and 0 bases at J, with 10 bases between the two ends. The CDR3 is 14 amino acids. Germline V gene sequence: CDR1 SGDLS, CDR2 YYNGEE. CDR3 amino acids: CASTPDTSYNEQFF. CDR3 DNA: TGTGCCAGCACCCCAGACACCTCCTACAATGAGCAGTTCTTC.

The CDR3 reads CASSPLSRVYTGELFF. The CDR3 DNA reads as TGCGCCAGCAGCCCCCTCTCCAGGGTCTACACCGGGGAGCTGTTTTTT. This chain links TRBV4-1 with TRBJ2-2; TRBD1 is a possible D gene (5 bases). V was cut by 4 bases and J by 3 bases, with 15 bases left in between. The CDR3 contains 16 residues. Germline CDR1 and CDR2: MGHRA and YSYEKL.

CDR3 in DNA: TGTGCCAGCAGTTACGCCGGGACTAGAGCCTACAATGAGCAGTTCTTC. This translates into CASSYAGTRAYNEQFF. The chain is built from TRBV6-5 and TRBJ2-1, with 8 bases lining up with TRBD2. The CDR3 consists of 16 residues. The V gene end was trimmed by 2 bases and the J gene end by 2 bases; junction bases not matched to a gene: 5. Per the germline V gene, CDR1 is MNHEY and CDR2 is SVGAGI.

The rearrangement uses TRBV3-1 (or the pseudogene TRBV3-2) and TRBJ2-3; TRBD1 matches 8 bases. CDR1 is LGHDT and CDR2 is YNNKEL in the germline V gene (reference sequence). After removal of 4 bases from V and 5 bases from J, the junction contained 8 bases not matched to a gene. The CDR3 consists of 15 residues. CDR3 residues: CASSPNAGGIDTQYF. For the CDR3, the DNA is TGTGCCAGCAGCCCAAACGCAGGGGGCATAGATACGCAGTATTTT.

The chain links TRBV19 to TRBJ1-1; tentative D call: TRBD1 (5 bases). V was pared by 4 bases and J by 1 base, with 13 bases between. The CDR3 extends over 15 amino acids. Looked up from germline, CDR1 is LNHDA and CDR2 is SQIVND (reference sequence). CDR3: CASSKRARANTEAFF. The CDR3 nucleotides read TGTGCCAGTAGTAAGAGAGCCAGGGCGAACACTGAAGCTTTCTTT. Using reference TRBV19 and TRBJ1-1 for the parts outside the CDR3, the full variable domain is DGGITQSPKYLFRKEGQNVTLSCEQNLNHDAMYWYRQDPGQGLRLIYYSQIVNDFQKGDIAEGYSVSREKKESFPLTVTSAQKNPTAFYLCASSKRARANTEAFFGQGTRLTVV.

The gene calls are TRBV5-1 and TRBJ2-1; 10 positions match TRBD1. This CDR3 has 14 amino acids. Germline V lookup: CDR1 SGHRS, CDR2 YFSETQ. Trimming took 4 bases from V and 5 from J; bases not matched to a gene: 3. The CDR3 nucleotides are TGCGCCAGCAGCCCGGGACAGGGGAACAATGAGCAGTTCTTC. Translated: CASSPGQGNNEQFF.

This chain joins TRBV19 and TRBJ1-5; the D gene is possibly TRBD1 (6 bases). The germline V and J ends were trimmed by 4 bases and 6 bases, with 16 bases remaining between them. Germline-derived CDR1 and CDR2 are LNHDA and SQIVND (reference sequence). The CDR3 totals 15 residues. Here the CDR3 reads CASSTGQGRGQPQHF. The DNA of the CDR3 is TGTGCCAGTAGTACGGGGCAGGGGAGGGGTCAGCCCCAGCATTTT.

Remarks on this clone: Other DNA variants within this sample encode the same CDR3. This sequence joins TRBV5-5 and TRBJ1-5; D call uncertain. The V and J ends lost 1 base and 4 bases respectively, with 6 bases between them. Germline-derived CDR1 and CDR2 are SGHKS and YYEKEE (reference sequence). The CDR3 has 13 residues. The DNA of the CDR3 is TGTGCCAGCAGCTTGACAGTGAATCAGCCCCAGCATTTT. Translating gives CASSLTVNQPQHF.

In this sample, this clone turned up once. V gene TRBV6-5 combines with J gene TRBJ1-5; D unclear. The CDR3 covers 13 residues. Trimming cost V 6 bases and J 4 bases, with 10 bases left between them. From germline, CDR1 is MNHEY and CDR2 SVGAGI. This CDR3 is CASSRRGNQPQHF. DNA for the CDR3: TGTGCCAGCAGCCGCAGAGGGAATCAGCCCCAGCATTTT.

This rearrangement joins TRBV19 to TRBJ1-3; perhaps TRBD1 as D (5 bases). The length of the CDR3 is 15 residues. With 4 bases removed from V and 0 bases from J, the gap between germline ends came to 10 bases. Germline-derived CDR1 and CDR2 are LNHDA and SQIVND (reference sequence). Written as DNA, the CDR3 is TGTGCCAGTAGTAGTATTGACAGCTCTGGAAACACCATATATTTT. Translation: CASSSIDSSGNTIYF.

The rearrangement joins TRBV3-1 (or the pseudogene TRBV3-2) to TRBJ2-5; TRBD1 might be the D (6 bases). The V end lost 4 bases, the J end lost 5 bases, and 20 bases lay between the germline ends. The germline gives CDR1 LGHDT, CDR2 YNNKEL (reference sequence). This CDR3 is built from 16 residues. The CDR3 here is CASSRRDTFLGETQYF. The CDR3 nucleotides read TGTGCCAGCAGCCGAAGGGACACCTTTCTGGGGGAGACCCAGTACTTC.

The chain carries TRBV10-1 and TRBJ1-4, with 8 bases matching TRBD1. The germline CDR1 and CDR2 sequences are WNHNN and SYGVQD (reference sequence). Germline trimming cut 4 bases from V and 8 bases from J; bases unmatched to any gene: 6. The CDR3 covers 14 residues. The CDR3 sequence is CASSAGTGGEKLFF. Written as DNA, the CDR3 is TGCGCCAGCAGTGCCGGGACAGGTGGCGAAAAACTGTTTTTT.

The V and J genes are TRBV11-2 and TRBJ1-1; 7 bases agree with TRBD1. V lost 2 bases to trimming and J lost 4 bases; unmatched junction nucleotides: 4. In germline, CDR1 is SGHAT, CDR2 FQNNGV. The CDR3 has 14 amino acids. The CDR3 sequence is CASSLHRGPTEAFF. The CDR3 DNA sequence: TGTGCCAGCAGCTTACACAGGGGCCCCACTGAAGCTTTCTTT.

This clone was seen once. The chain uses TRBV5-6 and TRBJ2-2; 9 nucleotides align to TRBD1. Germline lookup yields CDR1 SGHDT and CDR2 YYEEEE. The V gene end was trimmed by 3 bases and the J gene end by 4 bases; junction bases not matched to a gene: 7. The length of the CDR3 is 16 residues. The CDR3 reads CASSYPGTGFTGELFF. Here the CDR3 DNA reads TGTGCCAGCAGCTACCCCGGGACAGGGTTCACCGGGGAGCTGTTTTTT.

The gene calls are TRBV7-2 and TRBJ1-1, with 8 bases fitting TRBD1. This CDR3 is 14 amino acids long. After removal of 3 bases from V and 1 base from J, the junction contained 1 base not matched to a gene. CDR1 and CDR2 from the germline V gene are SGHTA and FQGNSA. The chain's CDR3 is CASSFGQGNTEAFF. CDR3 coding DNA: TGTGCCAGCAGCTTCGGACAGGGGAACACTGAAGCTTTCTTT.

This clone was seen a single time. V and J are TRBV11-3 and TRBJ2-7, with TRBD2 identical over 7 bases. The CDR3 is 15 amino acids. In germline, CDR1 is SGHNT, CDR2 YENEEA. The trim removed 4 bases at V and 5 bases at J, leaving 11 bases unmatched. For the CDR3, the DNA is TGTGCCAGCAGCTCCCGATCGAGCGGGGTTAACGAGCAGTACTTC. Translated: CASSSRSSGVNEQYF. Full variable domain (outside the CDR3, taken from reference TRBV11-3 and TRBJ2-7): EAGVVQSPRYKIIEKKQPVAFWCNPISGHNTLYWYLQNLGQGPELLIRYENEEAVDDSQLPKDRFSAERLKGVDSTLKIQPAELGDSAVYLCASSSRSSGVNEQYFGPGTRLTVT.

The rearrangement links TRBV5-4 to TRBJ1-6; D not certain. V was pared by 5 bases and J by 0 bases, with 6 bases between. The CDR3 runs 14 residues. Germline assignment: CDR1 SGHNT and CDR2 YYREEE (reference sequence). The CDR3 protein is CASRRSSYNSPLHF. CDR3 sequence (DNA): TGTGCCAGCAGGAGGAGCTCCTATAATTCACCCCTCCACTTT.

V is TRBV15 and J is TRBJ2-7, with a possible D match to TRBD2 (6 bases). The CDR3 runs to 18 residues. Germline assignment: CDR1 LNHNV and CDR2 YYDKDF (reference sequence). V dropped 1 base and J dropped 0 bases, with 19 bases sitting between them. The CDR3 DNA sequence: TGTGCCACCAGCAGAGGTGGGACTGGGACCGCATTCTCCTACGAGCAGTACTTC. It is translated as CATSRGGTGTAFSYEQYF.

This sequence joins TRBV11-3 and TRBJ1-1; D might be TRBD1 (6 bases). Trimming left V 5 bases short and J 2 bases short, with 9 bases between. The CDR3 is made up of 13 amino acids. Germline CDR1 and CDR2: SGHNT and YENEEA. CDR3 DNA: TGTGCCAGCAGCACACAGGGAAACACTGAAGCTTTCTTT. Protein sequence: CASSTQGNTEAFF.

The chain links TRBV5-4 to TRBJ2-3, with TRBD1 identical over 8 bases. Losses at the gene ends were 5 bases for V and 0 bases for J; bases not matched to a gene: 5. The CDR3 is 15 residues long. Germline CDR1 is SGHNT and CDR2 is YYREEE (reference sequence). The CDR3 region has the DNA TGTGCCAGCAGATACGACAGGGGTAGCACAGATACGCAGTATTTT. It is translated as CASRYDRGSTDTQYF. Full variable domain (missing parts from reference TRBV5-4 and TRBJ2-3): ETGVTQSPTHLIKTRGQQVTLRCSSQSGHNTVSWYQQALGQGPQFIFQYYREEENGRGNFPPRFSGLQFPNYSSELNVNALELDDSALYLCASRYDRGSTDTQYFGPGTRLTVL.

The chain combines TRBV29-1 with TRBJ1-3; D not certain. V lost 3 bases and J 4 bases, leaving 7 bases between the germline ends. The CDR3 spans 12 residues. The germline V gene encodes CDR1 SQVTM and CDR2 ANQGSEA. CDR3 sequence (DNA): TGCAGCGTTGACGCGGAAGGAAACACCATATATTTT. It specifies CSVDAEGNTIYF.

CDR3 sequence: CASSGGLAGLSSYEQYF. The CDR3 nucleotides read TGTGCCAGCAGCGGCGGACTAGCGGGGCTTAGCTCCTACGAGCAGTACTTC. The rearrangement joins TRBV7-6 to TRBJ2-7; 12 positions agree with TRBD2. J lost 0 bases, V lost 5 bases, and 8 bases had no gene match. The CDR3 is made up of 17 amino acids. CDR1 SGHVS and CDR2 FNYEAQ come from the germline V gene.

The chain carries TRBV30 and TRBJ1-6; D might be TRBD1 (6 bases). The germline V and J ends were trimmed by 3 bases and 8 bases, with 20 bases remaining between them. Germline CDR1 reads GTSNPN; CDR2 reads SVGIG (reference sequence). There are 16 residues in the CDR3. CDR3 DNA sequence: TGTGCCTGGAGCCCCCCGACGGGACATGTCCATTCACCCCTCCACTTT. Encoded protein: CAWSPPTGHVHSPLHF.

The J gene is TRBJ2-6, the V gene TRBV4-1; TRBD1 aligns across 9 bases. CDR3 length: 17 residues. Germline V gives CDR1 MGHRA, CDR2 YSYEKL. With 1 base clipped from V and 0 bases from J, the junction kept 1 base outside the gene matches. This CDR3 is CASSQGDRASGANVLTF. The CDR3 DNA sequence: TGCGCCAGCAGCCAAGGGGACAGGGCCTCTGGGGCCAACGTCCTGACTTTC.

This chain uses TRBV9 with TRBJ2-2, with 7 bases lining up with TRBD2. Germline V lookup: CDR1 SGDLS, CDR2 YYNGEE. The trim removed 4 bases at V and 6 bases at J, leaving 9 bases unmatched. The CDR3 loop spans 15 amino acids. The CDR3 is CASSLYGGFSGELFF. As DNA, the CDR3 is TGTGCCAGCAGCCTGTACGGGGGGTTCTCCGGGGAGCTGTTTTTT. Using reference TRBV9 and TRBJ2-2 for the parts outside the CDR3, the full variable domain is DSGVTQTPKHLITATGQRVTLRCSPRSGDLSVYWYQQSLDQGLQFLIQYYNGEERAKGNILERFSAQQFPDLHSELNLSSLELGDSALYFCASSLYGGFSGELFFGEGSRLTVL.

V is TRBV30 and J is TRBJ2-5; possible D gene TRBD2, 7 bases. With 4 bases removed from V and 4 bases from J, the gap between germline ends came to 10 bases. Per the germline V gene, CDR1 is GTSNPN and CDR2 is SVGIG (reference sequence). This CDR3 comprises 12 residues. CDR3 region: CAWKGEGETQYF. The CDR3 DNA reads TGTGCCTGGAAGGGGGAGGGAGAGACCCAGTACTTC.

The V call is TRBV14, the J call TRBJ1-4; maybe TRBD1 (5 bases). The CDR3 spans 13 residues. V lost 4 bases and J 8 bases, leaving 11 bases between the germline ends. CDR1 SGHDN and CDR2 FVKESK come from the germline V gene. The CDR3 DNA follows: TGTGCCAGCAGCCCCGACAGTAACGAAAAACTGTTTTTT. This gives the protein CASSPDSNEKLFF.